This T cell receptor beta chain comes out of a study of T cell changes during pregnancy in multiple sclerosis. The CDR3 is made up of 14 amino acids. Germline V gene lookup returns CDR1 SGHTS and CDR2 YDEGEE. V lost 1 base and J lost 5, with 12 bases in between. This clone was seen once. TCRdb keeps only in-frame clones here, not all; method: immunoSEQ multiplex PCR. The sample lists about 80,000 clones; just over 90% were seen once. The chain has TRBV5-8 and TRBJ1-2; the D is unclear. This specimen was peripheral blood, taken before pregnancy. The TCR was taken from a female donor with multiple sclerosis, enrolled in a pregnancy study. Here the CDR3 reads CASSLLVQWYGYTF. DNA for the CDR3: TGTGCCAGCAGCTTGTTGGTACAGTGGTATGGCTACACCTTC.